The 28 T cell receptor beta chains below were found in one sample sequenced in a study of cytomegalovirus exposure and HLA in healthy donors. The assay was immunoSEQ multiplex PCR, and TCRdb's table has in-frame clones only and misses some. Of 130,000 to 150,000 clones detected, 89% appear once; the ten largest clones hold approximately 10%. Sequencing input: PBMCs. All receptors derive from a woman under 30 in good health and CMV-seropositive.

The J gene is TRBJ2-7, the V gene TRBV7-9, with TRBD2 identical over 8 bases. Germline V gene data show CDR1 as SEHNR and CDR2 as FQNEAQ (reference sequence). The CDR3 has 16 residues. V gave up 2 bases and J gave up 4 bases; unmatched junction bases: 10. The CDR3 nucleotides are TGTGCCAGCAGCTTATCAACGGGGGGGCCCGGGTACGAGCAGTACTTC. This sequence encodes CASSLSTGGPGYEQYF.

J is TRBJ1-2 and V is TRBV30; 8 positions agree with TRBD1. V was clipped by 3 bases and J by 5 bases; unmatched bases: 5. Germline lookup yields CDR1 GTSNPN and CDR2 SVGIG (reference sequence). The CDR3 has 13 amino acids. This CDR3 is CAWRFGQGYGYTF. The CDR3, as DNA: TGTGCCTGGAGATTTGGACAGGGTTATGGCTACACCTTC.

The genes are TRBV5-4 and TRBJ2-2, with TRBD1 identical over 9 bases. The germline V gene has CDR1 SGHNT and CDR2 YYREEE (reference sequence). The length of the CDR3 is 15 residues. V dropped 4 bases and J dropped 0; count of bases not matched to a gene: 1. In nucleotides, the CDR3 is TGTGCCAGCAGCGGGACAGGGACGAACACCGGGGAGCTGTTTTTT. This sequence encodes CASSGTGTNTGELFF.

This chain uses TRBV30 with TRBJ1-1; tentative D call: TRBD1 (6 bases). The CDR3 consists of 17 residues. Germline loops: CDR1 GTSNPN, CDR2 SVGIG (reference sequence). The CDR3 reads CVASPKAGARENTEAFF. The DNA for the CDR3 is TGTGTCGCATCTCCTAAAGCGGGGGCGCGTGAGAACACTGAAGCTTTCTTT.

This chain links TRBV6-5 with TRBJ2-5; the D gene is possibly TRBD1 (6 bases). Trimming took 10 bases from V and 5 from J, leaving 11 bases between them. The CDR3 loop spans 11 amino acids. Germline values: CDR1 MNHEY, CDR2 SVGAGI. DNA of the CDR3: TGTGCCACCACAGGGCGGGAGACCCAGTACTTC. Residues: CATTGRETQYF.

The table lists this clone with a few counts. The rearrangement joins TRBV9 to TRBJ2-7; D gene uncertain. V lost 0 bases to trimming and J lost 0 bases, with 7 bases between them. CDR3 length equals 14 residues. In germline, CDR1 is SGDLS, CDR2 YYNGEE. Here the CDR3 reads CASSVASSSYEQYF. CDR3 DNA: TGTGCCAGCAGCGTAGCCTCCAGCTCCTACGAGCAGTACTTC.

This clone appeared once. CDR3 sequence (DNA): TGTGCCAGCAGCTGGGGACAGAGAACGGGGCAGTATTTT. Its protein product is CASSWGQRTGQYF. This chain links TRBV5-6 with TRBJ2-3, with 7 bases aligning to TRBD1. This CDR3 has 13 amino acids. V dropped 3 bases and J dropped 11; count of bases not matched to a gene: 9. Germline V CDR1 and CDR2: SGHDT, YYEEEE.

This clone is medium-sized by share. The chain joins TRBV19 to TRBJ1-5, with a possible D match to TRBD1 (5 bases). The CDR3 sequence is 13 residues long. Germline V lookup: CDR1 LNHDA, CDR2 SQIVND (reference sequence). The V end was cut by 7 bases, the J end by 7 bases, with 14 bases between. The CDR3 nucleotides read TGTGCCAGTATGGTAGGATGGGGCCAGCCCCAGCATTTT. Translation gives CASMVGWGQPQHF.

A few counts support this clone. The genes are TRBV9 and TRBJ2-3; 11 nucleotides align to TRBD2. Germline CDR1 is SGDLS and CDR2 is YYNGEE. CDR3 length: 16 amino acids. Germline trimming cut 3 bases from V and 2 bases from J; bases unmatched to any gene: 5. CDR3: CASSALAGELTDTQYF. The DNA of the CDR3 is TGTGCCAGCAGCGCACTAGCGGGGGAACTCACAGATACGCAGTATTTT.

The gene calls are TRBV4-1 and TRBJ2-4; 7 positions agree with TRBD2. This CDR3 contains 16 residues. CDR1 MGHRA and CDR2 YSYEKL come from the germline V gene. The junction had 11 bases not matched to a gene; V was cut back by 1 base and J by 8 bases. As DNA, the CDR3 is TGCGCCAGCAGCCAAGGGGATAGCGGGCTGGGGTACATTCAGTACTTC. As protein: CASSQGDSGLGYIQYF.

V and J are TRBV6-5 and TRBJ1-4; 7 bases agree with TRBD1. The CDR3 length is 14 residues. V was clipped by 4 bases and J by 8 bases; unmatched bases: 7. Germline V gene lookup returns CDR1 MNHEY and CDR2 SVGAGI. The CDR3 is CASSSDRLVEKLFF. CDR3 nucleotides: TGTGCCAGCAGTTCGGACAGGCTAGTGGAAAAACTGTTTTTT.

Here the CDR3 DNA reads TGTGCCAGCAGCCGGGGGACAGGGGCTGGAAACACCATATATTTT. Its translation is CASSRGTGAGNTIYF. The chain joins TRBV28 to TRBJ1-3, with TRBD1 identical over 10 bases. CDR1 is MDHEN and CDR2 is SYDVKM in the germline V gene. CDR3 length: 15 amino acids. Losses at the gene ends were 6 bases for V and 2 bases for J; bases not matched to a gene: 4. The full variable domain, completed using reference TRBV28 and TRBJ1-3, is DVKVTQSSRYLVKRTGEKVFLECVQDMDHENMFWYRQDPGLGLRLIYFSYDVKMKEKGDIPEGYSVSREKKERFSLILESASTNQTSMYLCASSRGTGAGNTIYFGEGSWLTVV.

CDR3 sequence (DNA): TGTGCCAGCAGCCAACGGGGACAGGATAACAATGAGCAGTTCTTC. Its protein product is CASSQRGQDNNEQFF. The rearrangement joins TRBV7-3 to TRBJ2-1; 8 bases align to TRBD1. Unmatched junction bases numbered 8, after V lost 5 bases and J lost 5 bases. The CDR3 totals 15 residues. Germline assignment: CDR1 SGHTA and CDR2 FQGTGA.

The chain uses TRBV29-1 and TRBJ1-1; a weak D match, TRBD1 (5 bases). Germline V gives CDR1 SQVTM, CDR2 ANQGSEA. Trimming removed 6 bases from V and 1 base from J, with 15 bases in between. The CDR3 sequence is 14 residues long. This chain's CDR3 is CSVQWGLKNTEAFF. CDR3 sequence (DNA): TGCAGCGTGCAATGGGGACTGAAGAACACTGAAGCTTTCTTT.

This clone appeared a few times. Written as DNA, the CDR3 is TGTGCCAGCAGTGACGGGGGGGACACCGGGGAGCTGTTTTTT. As protein: CASSDGGDTGELFF. The chain employs TRBV6-4 and TRBJ2-2; TRBD2 aligns across 7 bases. CDR1 and CDR2 (germline): MRHNA, SNTAGT. The V and J ends lost 2 bases and 3 bases, in that order; junction bases with no gene match: 0. The CDR3 length is 14 residues.

The chain joins TRBV27 to TRBJ1-2; possibly TRBD1 for D (6 bases). The CDR3 is 16 residues long. Per the germline V gene, CDR1 is MNHEY and CDR2 is SMNVEV (reference sequence). The V gene lost 5 bases and the J gene lost 4 bases, with 20 bases spanning the gap. The CDR3 region has the DNA TGTGCCAGCAGTCCCTCCCCCCGGGGGGCCAGCTATGGCTACACCTTC. Translating it yields CASSPSPRGASYGYTF.

The rearrangement links TRBV7-6 to TRBJ1-1; TRBD1 might be the D (6 bases). V was pared by 1 base and J by 6 bases, with 18 bases between. Per the germline V gene, CDR1 is SGHVS and CDR2 is FNYEAQ. The CDR3 runs to 16 residues. The CDR3 sequence: CASSLGWAGVGAEAFF. The CDR3 bases are TGTGCCAGCAGCTTAGGCTGGGCAGGGGTGGGCGCTGAAGCTTTCTTT.

The chain has TRBV18 and TRBJ2-6; tentative D call: TRBD2 (6 bases). V lost 5 bases, J lost 2 bases, and 22 bases lay in between. Germline V gene sequence: CDR1 KGHSH, CDR2 LQKENI. The CDR3 has 19 amino acids. This chain's CDR3 is CASSSIAIGTLTGANVLTF. In DNA, the CDR3 is TGTGCCAGCTCATCAATAGCTATAGGGACTCTCACTGGGGCCAACGTCCTGACTTTC.

V and J are TRBV28 and TRBJ2-4; 10 bases are a match to TRBD1. The CDR3 is made up of 17 amino acids. CDR1 and CDR2 from the germline V gene are MDHEN and SYDVKM. Trimming cost V 4 bases and J 0 bases; bases outside gene matches: 6. The CDR3 region is CASSSGTGVVAKNIQYF. CDR3 sequence (DNA): TGTGCCAGCAGTTCCGGGACAGGGGTTGTAGCCAAAAACATTCAGTACTTC.

The chain carries TRBV19 and TRBJ2-1; tentatively, D is TRBD2 (6 bases). This CDR3 is 14 amino acids long. The V end lost 6 bases, the J end lost 6 bases, and 15 bases lay between the germline ends. CDR1 is LNHDA, CDR2 SQIVND, per germline (reference sequence). In nucleotides, the CDR3 is TGTGCCAGTAGGACAGCGGGTTCGAGCAATGAGCAGTTCTTC. The encoded protein is CASRTAGSSNEQFF.

This clone was seen just once. The genes are TRBV4-3 and TRBJ1-2; tentatively, D is TRBD1 (5 bases). The germline CDR1 and CDR2 sequences are LGHNA and YSLEER. CDR3 size: 17 residues. V lost 0 bases, J lost 4 bases, and 18 bases lay in between. Written as DNA, the CDR3 is TGCGCCAGCAGCCAAGAAAGGGATGGGGCCCTTGTCTATGGCTACACCTTC. Translation: CASSQERDGALVYGYTF.

V gene TRBV28 combines with J gene TRBJ2-5; 11 nucleotides match TRBD2. Germline V gives CDR1 MDHEN, CDR2 SYDVKM. This CDR3 has 16 amino acids. V dropped 5 bases and J dropped 2; count of bases not matched to a gene: 7. CDR3 amino acids: CASSPLAGAIQETQYF. In nucleotides, the CDR3 is TGTGCCAGCAGTCCACTAGCGGGAGCCATTCAAGAGACCCAGTACTTC.

The chain has TRBV7-2 and TRBJ2-1; 7 bases map to TRBD2. V lost 2 bases and J lost 9; bases outside the gene matches: 7. The CDR3 extends over 14 amino acids. Germline V gives CDR1 SGHTA, CDR2 FQGNSA. For the CDR3, the DNA is TGTGCCAGCAGCTTACGGGGAGGGGAGGTTGAGCAGTTCTTC. Its translation is CASSLRGGEVEQFF.

This chain links TRBV9 with TRBJ2-7; possible D gene TRBD1, 5 bases. The V gene's germline CDR1 is SGDLS and CDR2 YYNGEE. Trimming left V 0 bases short and J 5 bases short, with 18 bases between. The CDR3 runs to 16 residues. Written as DNA, the CDR3 is TGTGCCAGCAGCGTAGACCACACCGGCCTGGGGCACGAGCAGTACTTC. It yields the protein CASSVDHTGLGHEQYF.

This clone was seen just once. The rearrangement uses TRBV7-3 and TRBJ2-2, with TRBD2 as a possible D gene (6 bases). V lost 1 base to trimming and J lost 4 bases, with 10 bases between them. Germline V CDR1 and CDR2: SGHTA, FQGTGA. This CDR3 has 15 residues. The CDR3 spells CASSLIPSATGELFF. CDR3 bases: TGTGCCAGCAGCTTAATCCCTAGCGCCACCGGGGAGCTGTTTTTT.

The chain combines TRBV5-6 with TRBJ1-3; TRBD1 matches at 10 bases. The CDR3 is 16 residues long. Trimming at V came to 0 bases and at J to 7 bases, leaving 7 bases not matched to a gene. Germline CDR1 and CDR2: SGHDT and YYEEEE. DNA for the CDR3: TGTGCCAGCAGCTTGGGGACAGGGGGGTCGTGGAACACCATATATTTT. Amino acids: CASSLGTGGSWNTIYF.

CDR3 amino acids: CAPGLLLYEQYF. DNA for the CDR3: TGTGCCCCGGGACTACTCCTCTACGAGCAGTACTTC. The rearrangement links TRBV6-5 to TRBJ2-7; 7 bases are shared with TRBD2. Trimming at V came to 11 bases and at J to 3 bases, leaving 7 bases not matched to a gene. In germline, CDR1 is MNHEY, CDR2 SVGAGI. The CDR3 spans 12 residues.

This chain uses TRBV7-2 with TRBJ2-7; weak D call: TRBD2 (6 bases). CDR1 and CDR2 from the germline V gene are SGHTA and FQGNSA. V was clipped by 3 bases and J by 0 bases, with 9 bases between them. The length of the CDR3 is 14 residues. DNA of the CDR3: TGTGCCAGCAGCTTTAGGGACTCCTCCTACGAGCAGTACTTC. Its protein is CASSFRDSSYEQYF.